This T cell receptor beta chain was retrieved from a study of human T cells and chemical hapten exposure (dated by TCRdb to about 2021). For context, the study as a whole: For sensitization, 2% DPC in acetone was applied to a 2 cm by 2 cm area of upper inner arm skin. Patients additionally received weekly therapeutic DPC doses to the scalp throughout the approximately 24-week study period. Patch tests used Finn chambers with 0.01% DPC on the upper back, scored after 6 days by International Contact Dermatitis Research Group standards. Most of the patients in the cohort were female, and the cohort covered alopecia areata with under or over 50% scalp involvement, alopecia totalis and alopecia universalis. Libraries were pooled for sequencing, and per-sample TCR yields varied mainly because of small differences in library volumes within the pool. This study followed changes in the peripheral blood TCR repertoire in vivo during primary and secondary sensitization of alopecia patients to the hapten diphenylcyclopropenone (DPC). Blood samples were taken from patients before sensitization (week 0) and at 2, 6 and about 24 weeks after DPC sensitization. For TCR sequencing, blood came from about 29 alopecia patients at anywhere from one to four time points (pre-sensitization, 2, 6 and 24 weeks). Study-wide findings and limitations: Expanded TCRs formed significantly more large CDR3 similarity clusters than pre-sensitization or healthy control sets, consistent with antigen-driven responses. Repeated subsampling changed both the strength of the expansion versus patch-test correlation and the threshold at which that correlation became significant. Alopecia, a presumed autoimmune disease, was present in all patients, so the immune response of the patients might differ from that of healthy individuals. Patch test score correlated positively with the number of PT1 expanded TCRs, reaching significance at thresholds 8, 16 and 32 but not at 4. No change with DPC sensitization was found in the number of TCRs above 1 in 1000 frequency, and no evidence of global repertoire structure alterations was found.

The library came from RACE. This sample was sequenced with a NextSeq 500. Library preparation attached unique molecular identifiers to individual cDNA molecules for quantitative, reproducible TCR counting. Each blood RNA sample was used to sequence both TCR alpha and TCR beta chains. In the source study's methods: Samples had a median of about 96,000 TCRs, with a range from about 23,224 to 690,600. V, J and CDR3 annotation of the TCR reads was carried out using the Decombinator software suite. Every sample was subsampled to the same number of TCRs (28,000) for the PS versus PT1 abundance plots. Expanded TCRs were defined as absent before sensitization and observed at least eight times at the 2-week time point. Clones were called with MiXCR by TCRdb after fastp trimmed the public reads at Q25, and only in-frame beta chains were retained. For every CDR3 protein sequence, its rows merge into one entry that carries the most common genes and DNA. The V and J calls here are based on TCRdb, not the publication. In all, the sample holds about 120,000 distinct CDR3 sequences, and roughly an eighth of those were seen once. The ten largest account for 0.92% of the sample.

The time point label, as the study defines it: patch test 1, 2 weeks after DPC sensitization. This specimen's treatment or condition label, per the study, means: therapeutic diphenylcyclopropenone sensitization with weekly scalp DPC. At each patch-test visit, blood was drawn before the patch test was applied. Patients were eligible if aged 18 to 70, diagnosed with alopecia and judged suitable for DPC therapy, and pregnant patients were excluded. Total RNA was isolated from unfractionated whole blood collected in Tempus Blood RNA tubes. For CDR1 and CDR2, the germline V gene (reference sequence) lists MNHNY and SVGAGI. The junction shows trimming of 7 bases on V and 0 bases on J, plus 13 bases between the germline ends. The CDR3 contains 14 residues, cysteine and phenylalanine counted. The kept DNA is CDR3 alone, 42 bases in frame from the first base. This clonotype was counted a few times. It lacks a known antigen. It has no much larger one-base neighbor in the sample; base qualities were not kept.

This receptor was obtained from a man between 18 and 29 years old with alopecia areata. Some clones in this sample may be carry-over from other donors' samples. The chain employs TRBV6-6 and TRBJ2-7; 6 matching bases give a weak D call of TRBD1. The source material was whole blood, sampled in connection with sensitization to the hapten diphenylcyclopropenone (DPC). The CDR3 reads as follows: CASTPLDSSYEQYF. The sequenced DNA is TGTGCCAGCACCCCATTGGACAGCTCCTACGAGCAGTACTTC.